Presented here are 17 T cell receptor beta chains from one specimen sequenced in a study of T cells after yellow fever vaccination. TCRdb recomputed calls from the 5' RACE reads with MiXCR, one row per CDR3 protein. This repertoire shows some 390,000 distinct CDR3 sequences, approximately 18% found once; its top ten account for roughly a sixth. The material sequenced was PBMCs, taken before the yellow fever booster vaccination. Source of these receptors: a man between 18 and 35 years old who received the YFV17D yellow fever vaccine.

The chain employs TRBV5-1 and TRBJ2-2; D is possibly TRBD1 or TRBD2 (5 bases each). Germline V gene data show CDR1 as SGHRS and CDR2 as YFSETQ. This CDR3 is 14 amino acids long. Trimming took off 0 bases at V and 6 bases at J, with 9 bases between the two ends. CDR3 bases: TGCGCCAGCAGCTTGGAACGGGGCGCCGGGGAGCTGTTTTTT. Encoded protein: CASSLERGAGELFF.

The chain uses TRBV15 and TRBJ2-7; D unresolved. The CDR3 is made up of 13 amino acids. The V gene's germline CDR1 is LNHNV and CDR2 YYDKDF (reference sequence). Trimming took 4 bases from V and 2 from J, leaving 9 bases between them. The CDR3 spells CATSNPGTYEQYF. CDR3 coding DNA: TGTGCCACCAGCAACCCAGGAACCTACGAGCAGTACTTC.

Comments on this clonotype: Being one base from a much bigger clone, this may be a read error. The chain uses TRBV15 and TRBJ2-5; D gene ambiguous. Between the trimmed V and J ends, which lost 0 bases and 0 bases, there was a span of 5 bases. The CDR3 consists of 14 residues. Germline V gene lookup returns CDR1 LNHNV and CDR2 YYDKDF (reference sequence). CDR3 amino acids: CATSRDYNQETQYF. For the CDR3, the DNA is TGTGCCACCAGCAGAGATTACAACCAAGAGACCCAGTACTTC.

About this clonotype: A read error may account for a junction end that differs from germline. The V gene is TRBV20-1, the J gene TRBJ2-7, with 8 bases that match TRBD2. The CDR3 consists of 14 residues. Germline V gives CDR1 DFQATT, CDR2 SNEGSKA (reference sequence). The CDR3 bases are TGCAGTGCTAGCGGGGGGGCTGGCGATTACGTGCAGTACTTC. Its translation is CSASGGAGDYVQYF.

The chain couples TRBV20-1 to TRBJ2-5; D not certain. Deletions cut 2 bases from V and 5 bases from J, with 9 bases between. The CDR3 is 12 amino acids. CDR1 and CDR2 from the germline V gene are DFQATT and SNEGSKA (reference sequence). The CDR3 loop is CSARRVRETQYF. CDR3 sequence (DNA): TGCAGTGCTAGACGGGTACGGGAGACCCAGTACTTC.

This clonotype occurred a few times. The V and J genes are TRBV20-1 and TRBJ2-1; possibly TRBD2 for D (6 bases). The CDR3 contains 14 residues. From germline, CDR1 is DFQATT and CDR2 SNEGSKA (reference sequence). Trimming pared 3 bases from V and 6 bases from J, leaving 15 bases between. CDR3 protein: CSARGGARANEQFF. CDR3 sequence (DNA): TGCAGTGCTAGGGGCGGGGCCCGCGCCAATGAGCAGTTCTTC.

V and J are TRBV28 and TRBJ2-3; 7 bases line up with TRBD2. Germline CDR1 reads MDHEN; CDR2 reads SYDVKM. There are 16 residues in the CDR3. With 5 bases clipped from V and 3 bases from J, the junction kept 11 bases outside the gene matches. CDR3 region: CASSTISGGKTDTQYF. CDR3 in DNA: TGTGCCAGCAGTACGATCTCCGGGGGGAAAACAGATACGCAGTATTTT.

The V gene is TRBV7-3, the J gene TRBJ1-5; D not certain. The germline CDR1 and CDR2 sequences are SGHTA and FQGTGA. This CDR3 is 17 amino acids long. The V end lost 2 bases, the J end lost 4 bases, and 18 bases lay between the germline ends. The CDR3 coding sequence is TGTGCCAGCAGCTTAGGGCGAAAGATAGCGCGAAATCAGCCCCAGCATTTT. Its translation is CASSLGRKIARNQPQHF.

This clonotype has more than one count but fewer than ten. V gene TRBV4-3 combines with J gene TRBJ1-3; weak D call: TRBD1 (5 bases). From germline, CDR1 is LGHNA and CDR2 YSLEER. The CDR3 consists of 18 residues. V was pared by 4 bases and J by 0 bases, with 19 bases between. The CDR3 region is CASSRELGDRYSGNTIYF. CDR3 coding DNA: TGCGCCAGCAGCCGGGAGTTAGGGGACCGATACTCTGGAAACACCATATATTTT.

The rearrangement uses TRBV5-6 and TRBJ1-2, with a weak D call TRBD1 (5 bases). Trimming stripped 0 bases from V and 4 bases from J, with 13 bases between. The CDR3 contains 15 residues. From germline, CDR1 is SGHDT and CDR2 YYEEEE. The CDR3 region is CASSLGPGVSYGYTF. The CDR3 coding sequence is TGTGCCAGCAGCTTGGGTCCGGGGGTTTCCTATGGCTACACCTTC.

The gene calls are TRBV27 and TRBJ2-3; D may be TRBD2 (6 bases). Per germline, CDR1 MNHEY and CDR2 SMNVEV (reference sequence). The V gene lost 4 bases and the J gene lost 1 base, with 12 bases spanning the gap. The CDR3 is made up of 15 amino acids. CDR3 nucleotide sequence: TGTGCCAGCAGTTCCAGGGAGGTACGCACAGATACGCAGTATTTT. Its translation: CASSSREVRTDTQYF.

This sequence joins TRBV6-4 and TRBJ1-4; tentatively, D is TRBD1 (6 bases). This CDR3 is built from 15 residues. Between the trimmed V and J ends, which lost 7 bases and 8 bases, there was a span of 20 bases. The germline V gene has CDR1 MRHNA and CDR2 SNTAGT. The CDR3 DNA reads as TGTGCCAGCATCCCCCCTGCGGACAGAAGGGAAAAACTGTTTTTT. Amino acid sequence: CASIPPADRREKLFF.

This clonotype was found a few times. The chain recombines TRBV25-1 with TRBJ2-5; no reliable D call. Germline V CDR1 and CDR2: MGHDK, SYGVNS. V was trimmed by 3 bases and J by 0 bases, leaving 11 bases between them. The length of the CDR3 is 15 residues. The CDR3 DNA sequence: TGTGCCAGCAGTGATCTCTCTTGGTACCAAGAGACCCAGTACTTC. The encoded protein is CASSDLSWYQETQYF.

The chain joins TRBV12-3 or TRBV12-4 to TRBJ2-3, with TRBD2 as a possible D gene (6 bases). The CDR3 is made up of 12 amino acids. V was trimmed by 7 bases and J by 9 bases, leaving 14 bases between them. This CDR3 is CASTGGAGTQYF. CDR3 nucleotides: TGTGCCAGCACTGGAGGGGCAGGCACGCAGTATTTT.

This clonotype came up many times. This chain connects TRBV11-2 to TRBJ2-3; a weak D match, TRBD2 (6 bases). V was shortened by 1 base and J by 9 bases, with 11 bases between the two germline ends. The CDR3 length is 13 residues. Germline CDR1 SGHAT, CDR2 FQNNGV. The CDR3 sequence is CASSLGGSGTQYF. CDR3 DNA: TGTGCCAGCAGCTTAGGGGGTAGCGGAACGCAGTATTTT.

This clonotype was detected only a few times. This rearrangement joins TRBV18 to TRBJ2-3; a weak D match, TRBD1 (6 bases). There are 16 residues in the CDR3. Germline values: CDR1 KGHSH, CDR2 LQKENI. V was trimmed by 3 bases and J by 0 bases, leaving 13 bases between them. CDR3 protein: CASSPPQGFSTDTQYF. The CDR3 DNA follows: TGTGCCAGCTCACCCCCACAGGGCTTCAGCACAGATACGCAGTATTTT.

The V call is TRBV6-6, the J call TRBJ2-5; D unresolved. Trimming shortened V by 4 bases and J by 4 bases, and 7 bases separated the two germline ends. This CDR3 has 12 amino acids. Per germline, CDR1 MNHNY and CDR2 SVGAGI (reference sequence). CDR3 residues: CASSFGAETQYF. In DNA, the CDR3 is TGTGCCAGCAGTTTCGGTGCAGAGACCCAGTACTTC.